These T cell receptor beta chains were read from a single sample in a study of cytomegalovirus exposure and HLA in healthy donors. Only in-frame clones appear in the TCRdb table, and some are missing; sequencing was by immunoSEQ multiplex PCR. The sample contains fewer than 110,000 clones, 85% to 90% of which appear only once. Sequencing was performed on PBMCs. Receptors originate from a man younger than 45 in good health and CMV-seronegative. CDR3s include the opening cysteine and the closing phenylalanine or tryptophan. A D gene is named only where the DNA matches it firmly. Not every row has a clone size; where given, it reads once, few, many or a size class.

>.|.|TRBV28|TRBJ2-7
TGTGCCAGCAGTCGAGGGTCACGAACTAGCAACTCCTACGAGCAGTACTTC
CASSRGSRTSNSYEQYF
>TRBD1|.|TRBV5-1|TRBJ2-7
TGCGCCAGCAGCTTGGTTTCAGGGGGCACCTACGAGCAGTACTTC
CASSLVSGGTYEQYF
>TRBD2|.|TRBV4-1|TRBJ2-5
TGCGCCAGCAGCCCCCCCGCTAGCGGGGACCGATACTTC
CASSPPASGDRYF
>.|.|TRBV30|TRBJ2-5
TGTGCCTCCCATTCGGACAGCCCGCTCCAAGAGACCCAGTACTTC
CASHSDSPLQETQYF
>.|.|TRBV28|TRBJ2-1
TGTGCCAGCAGTTTATGGGGGAGCAATCCAGGGGTTGAGCAGTTCTTC
CASSLWGSNPGVEQFF
>.|.|TRBV6-6|TRBJ1-1
TGTGCCAGCAGTTACTCTCCCGGGAACACTGAAGCTTTCTTT
CASSYSPGNTEAFF
>.|once|TRBV7-3|TRBJ2-3
TGTGCCAGCAGCTTGGGCGGGCCAAGCACAGATACGCAGTATTTT
CASSLGGPSTDTQYF
>TRBD1|.|TRBV5-4|TRBJ2-2
TGTGCCAGCAGCCCGGGACAGGGCTTTTTCAACACCGGGGAGCTGTTTTTT
CASSPGQGFFNTGELFF
>TRBD1|few|TRBV7-2|TRBJ1-2
TGTGCCAGCAGCCCGCAGGGGGCAGGGGGCTACACCTTC
CASSPQGAGGYTF
>TRBD2|.|TRBV7-2|TRBJ2-7
TGTGCCAGCAGCTTAGATCGGCGGGGGGGATGGGGAGAGCAGTACTTC
CASSLDRRGGWGEQYF
>.|.|TRBV7-2|TRBJ2-7
TGTGCCAGCAGCTTAAACAGGGAATACGAGCAGTACTTC
CASSLNREYEQYF
>.|.|TRBV30|TRBJ1-5
TGTGCCTGGGCACAGGGCGATAATCAGCCCCAGCATTTT
CAWAQGDNQPQHF
>TRBD2|.|TRBV13|TRBJ2-7
TGTGCCAGCAGTCCGGGACTAGCGTCCTACGAGCAGTACTTC
CASSPGLASYEQYF
>.|.|TRBV7-8|TRBJ1-6
TGTGCCAGCAGTTCCCGGGGTTCACCCCTCCACTTT
CASSSRGSPLHF
>TRBD1|.|TRBV18|TRBJ2-7
TGTGCCAGCTCACCAGGGACAGACCGCTACGAGCAGTACTTC
CASSPGTDRYEQYF
>TRBD2|.|TRBV10-3|TRBJ2-1
TGTGCCATCAGGGGACTAGCGGGCAACAATGAGCAGTTCTTC
CAIRGLAGNNEQFF
>TRBD1|.|TRBV30|TRBJ2-7
TGTGCCTGGAGTATAAGGACAGGGGTCTACGAGCAGTACTTC
CAWSIRTGVYEQYF
>.|.|TRBV6-1|TRBJ1-2
TGTGCCAGCAGTGAAGGGATGGTGGGGCCTAACTATGGCTACACCTTC
CASSEGMVGPNYGYTF
>.|.|TRBV27|TRBJ2-7
TGTGCCAGCAGTAGAGGGGGACCTTGGACCGAGCAGTACTTC
CASSRGGPWTEQYF
>TRBD1|few|TRBV4-3|TRBJ2-3
TGCGCCAGCAGCCAGGACAGGGGAAGCACAGATACGCAGTATTTT
CASSQDRGSTDTQYF
>.|.|TRBV9|TRBJ1-2
TGTGCCAGCAGCCCGCTCAGCGGTGGCTACACCTTC
CASSPLSGGYTF
>TRBD1|once|TRBV28|TRBJ2-7
TGTGCCAGCAGCAGCGGACAGGGGGTAACCTACGAGCAGTACTTC
CASSSGQGVTYEQYF
>.|.|TRBV5-5|TRBJ1-1
TGTGCCAGCAGTCCCCCTTTCGTGGGGGGGACTGAAGCTTTCTTT
CASSPPFVGGTEAFF
>.|.|TRBV4-3|TRBJ2-3
TGCGCCAGCAGCCAAGACCATTACCTCAGAGGTACGCAGTATTTT
CASSQDHYLRGTQYF
>TRBD1|.|TRBV5-8|TRBJ2-2
TGTGCCAGCAGCTTCAGGGGGTCTTACTCCGGGGAGCTGTTTTTT
CASSFRGSYSGELFF
>TRBD1|.|TRBV28|TRBJ1-5
TGTGCCAGCAGTCCACAGGGGAGTGGTCAGCCCCAGCATTTT
CASSPQGSGQPQHF
>.|.|TRBV11-2|TRBJ1-6
TGTGCCAGCAGCTTAGGGGCAGGGTTCTCACCCCTCCACTTT
CASSLGAGFSPLHF
>.|.|TRBV29-1|TRBJ2-5
TGCAGCGTTGAAGACGGCGGGTACCAAGAGACCCAGTACTTC
CSVEDGGYQETQYF
>TRBD2|.|TRBV7-9|TRBJ2-7
TGTGCCAGCAGCTTAGCGGGGGGGAACGAGCAGTACTTC
CASSLAGGNEQYF
>.|.|TRBV7-2|TRBJ2-1
TGTGCCAGCAGCTATCAAGCGTCTAGCTCCTACAATGAGCAGTTCTTC
CASSYQASSSYNEQFF
>TRBD1|.|TRBV7-9|TRBJ2-1
TGTGCCAGCAGCTCTCGTAACAGGGGGCCTATCCACAATGAGCAGTTCTTC
CASSSRNRGPIHNEQFF
>TRBD2|.|TRBV5-4|TRBJ2-3
TGTGCCAGCAGCTCACGACTAGCAGGAGATACGCAGTATTTT
CASSSRLAGDTQYF
>TRBD2|.|TRBV19|TRBJ2-1
TGTGCCAGTAGTACCCCAAGGACTAGCGGGGGGTACAATGAGCAGTTCTTC
CASSTPRTSGGYNEQFF
>TRBD1|.|TRBV30|TRBJ2-5
TGTGCCTGGAGTAAGAACAGGGGCCAAGAGACCCAGTACTTC
CAWSKNRGQETQYF
>.|.|TRBV7-2|TRBJ2-7
TGTGCCAGCAGCTGGAATCCCGGGTTTCGCTACGAGCAGTACTTC
CASSWNPGFRYEQYF
>.|.|TRBV5-1|TRBJ2-2
TGCGCCAGCAGTTTCTCCGACAGGAACACCGGGGAGCTGTTTTTT
CASSFSDRNTGELFF
>.|.|TRBV14|TRBJ2-2
TGTGCCAGCAGCCCATTTTTAGCGACCGGGGAGCTGTTTTTT
CASSPFLATGELFF
>TRBD2|.|TRBV11-2|TRBJ2-3
TGTGCCAGCAGCTTCCGGACTAGCGGGGGGGTAGATACGCAGTATTTT
CASSFRTSGGVDTQYF